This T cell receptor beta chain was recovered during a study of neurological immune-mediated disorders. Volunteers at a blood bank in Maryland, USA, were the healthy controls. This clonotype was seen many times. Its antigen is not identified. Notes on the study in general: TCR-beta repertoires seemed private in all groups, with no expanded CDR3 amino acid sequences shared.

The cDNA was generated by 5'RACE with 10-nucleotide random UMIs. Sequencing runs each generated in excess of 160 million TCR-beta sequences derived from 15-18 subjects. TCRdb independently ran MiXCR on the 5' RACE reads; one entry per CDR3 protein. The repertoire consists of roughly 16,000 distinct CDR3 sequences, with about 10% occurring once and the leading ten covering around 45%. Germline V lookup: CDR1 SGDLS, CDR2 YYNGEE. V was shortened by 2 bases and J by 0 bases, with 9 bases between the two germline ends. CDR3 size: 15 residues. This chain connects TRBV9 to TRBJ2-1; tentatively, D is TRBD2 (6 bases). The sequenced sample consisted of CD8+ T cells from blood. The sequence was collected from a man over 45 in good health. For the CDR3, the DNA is TGTGCCAGCAGCGTGGGCGGGGCCTCCTACAATGAGCAGTTCTTC. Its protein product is CASSVGGASYNEQFF.